One and the same sample provided the 25 T cell receptor beta chains below, sequenced in a study of regulatory T cells in long-lasting Graves disease. This sample's time point: newly diagnosed GD, antithyroid drugs for less than 3 months. The TCR library was prepared using RNA isolated from PBMCs. CDR3 regions were amplified by Arm-PCR using iRepertoire HTBI primers to build TCR beta libraries. One entry per CDR3 protein, called by TCRdb with MiXCR from the multiplex PCR reads. The sample includes some 230,000 distinct CDR3 sequences, about 17% of them seen just once. Sequenced here: peripheral blood mononuclear cells (PBMCs), sampled at new diagnosis, from a patient treated with antithyroid drugs. The origin of the receptors is a female donor with Graves disease.

This clonotype has only a few counts. This likely comes from a read error, as the CDR3 has no conserved phenylalanine or tryptophan at its end. The V gene is TRBV19, the J gene TRBJ2-3, with D perhaps assigned TRBD1 or TRBD2 (5 bases each). Germline CDR1 reads LNHDA; CDR2 reads SQIVND (reference sequence). The CDR3 loop spans 14 amino acids. V shed 5 bases and J shed 0 bases, with 9 bases lying between them. CDR3 protein: CASSVGASTDTQYL. CDR3 nucleotide sequence: TGTGCCAGTAGTGTCGGGGCTAGCACAGATACGCAGTATCTT.

This clonotype was recorded at least ten times. The rearrangement joins TRBV12-3 or TRBV12-4 to TRBJ1-1; 9 nucleotides match TRBD1. V lost 6 bases, J lost 5 bases, and 13 bases stayed unmatched. The CDR3 contains 16 residues. CDR3 sequence (DNA): TGTGCCAGCAGCCGCTGGACAGGGGATGGTAAGACTGAAGCTTTCTTT. It is translated as CASSRWTGDGKTEAFF.

The chain carries TRBV12-3 or TRBV12-4 and TRBJ2-7; the match to TRBD2 covers 10 bases. CDR3 length: 14 amino acids. With 5 bases clipped from V and 0 bases from J, the junction kept 1 base outside the gene matches. As DNA, the CDR3 is TGTGCCAGCAGTGCTAGCGGGAGCTCCTACGAGCAGTACGTC. This translates into CASSASGSSYEQYV.

This clonotype was counted at least ten times. The V gene is TRBV20-1, the J gene TRBJ2-7; TRBD1 matches at 7 bases. The CDR3 has 14 residues. Per germline, CDR1 DFQATT and CDR2 SNEGSKA (reference sequence). V shed 0 bases, J shed 2 bases, and the junction held 4 bases outside the gene matches. Here the CDR3 reads CSAREVDRAYEQYF. The CDR3, as DNA: TGCAGTGCTAGAGAGGTTGACAGGGCCTACGAGCAGTACTTC.

V and J are TRBV18 and TRBJ2-7; the D is unclear. V lost 2 bases to trimming and J lost 5 bases, with 10 bases between them. The CDR3 is 13 amino acids. In germline, CDR1 is KGHSH, CDR2 LQKENI. CDR3 bases: TGTGCCAGCTCACCAAGGGAATATAACGAGCAGTACTTC. This translates into CASSPREYNEQYF. The complete variable domain, with remaining parts taken from reference TRBV18 and TRBJ2-7, reads NAGVMQNPRHLVRRRGQEARLRCSPMKGHSHVYWYRQLPEEGLKFMVYLQKENIIDESGMPKERFSAEFPKEGPSILRIQQVVRGDSAAYFCASSPREYNEQYFGPGTRLTVT.

Details on this clonotype: This may stem from a read error, because a much larger clone lies one nucleotide away. The V gene is TRBV7-2, the J gene TRBJ2-2; D remains ambiguous. The CDR3 has 14 residues. CDR1 and CDR2 from the germline V gene are SGHTA and FQGNSA. This chain's CDR3 is CANSFWHNTGELFF. For the CDR3, the DNA is TGTGCCAACAGCTTTTGGCATAACACCGGGGAGCTGTTTTTT.

Only one count was recorded for this clonotype. A much larger clone differs by one base, so this may be a read error. J is TRBJ1-2 and V is TRBV6-2 or TRBV6-3; D possibly corresponds to TRBD1 (5 bases). The germline V gene encodes CDR1 MNHEY and CDR2 SVGEGT. This CDR3 comprises 13 residues. V dropped 7 bases and J dropped 2 bases, with 11 bases sitting between them. This CDR3 is CASTSAGNYGYTF. The CDR3 DNA reads as TGTGCCAGCACGTCAGCAGGGAACTATGGCTACACCTTC.

This chain joins TRBV7-8 and TRBJ2-7; 12 bases map to TRBD2. J gave up 3 bases and V 1 base, and 7 bases lay outside the gene matches. Germline V gene sequence: CDR1 SGHVS, CDR2 FQNEAQ. The CDR3 covers 17 residues. The CDR3 spells CASSLVVLTSGSYEQYF. The DNA for the CDR3 is TGTGCCAGCAGCTTAGTTGTCCTGACTAGCGGGAGCTACGAGCAGTACTTC.

CDR3 nucleotide sequence: TGTGCCAGCAGCGTAGAGGGGACTAGCGGGAGGGCCGTGGTGCAGTACTTC. Encoded protein: CASSVEGTSGRAVVQYF. V and J are TRBV9 and TRBJ2-7; 16 bases match TRBD2. CDR1 and CDR2 from the germline V gene are SGDLS and YYNGEE. V shed 0 bases, J shed 9 bases, and the junction held 9 bases outside the gene matches. The CDR3 is 17 amino acids.

This clonotype was detected ten times or more. The chain joins TRBV6-1 to TRBJ2-5; no firm D call. The CDR3 is made up of 14 amino acids. V lost 5 bases and J lost 5, with 15 bases in between. CDR1 and CDR2 from the germline V gene are MNHNS and SASEGT. CDR3 in amino acids: CASSPSVGRETQYF. The CDR3 DNA reads TGTGCCAGCAGTCCCTCGGTAGGGCGGGAGACCCAGTACTTC.

The chain joins TRBV24-1 to TRBJ2-5, with D possibly being TRBD1 (6 bases). Trimming stripped 4 bases from V and 5 bases from J, with 10 bases between. This CDR3 spans 13 amino acids. Germline V gives CDR1 KGHDR, CDR2 SFDVKD. CDR3 sequence reads: CATSERRGETQYF. In DNA, the CDR3 is TGTGCCACCAGTGAGCGCAGGGGTGAGACCCAGTACTTC.

This clonotype was detected many times. The gene calls are TRBV5-1 and TRBJ2-1; D not resolved. The CDR3 is made up of 15 amino acids. In germline, CDR1 is SGHRS, CDR2 YFSETQ. Between the trimmed V and J ends, which lost 2 bases and 8 bases, there was a span of 17 bases. The CDR3 is CASSLNPVILYEQFF. In DNA, the CDR3 is TGCGCCAGCAGCTTAAACCCTGTCATTTTGTATGAGCAGTTCTTC.

This clonotype has at least ten counts. The genes are TRBV6-5 and TRBJ2-7; D is unresolved. This CDR3 has 13 residues. Deletions cut 4 bases from V and 2 bases from J, with 9 bases between. The germline CDR1 and CDR2 sequences are MNHEY and SVGAGI. The CDR3 is CASSLGRTYEQYF. As DNA, the CDR3 is TGTGCCAGCAGTTTGGGCAGAACCTACGAGCAGTACTTC.

This clonotype was counted at least ten times. V and J are TRBV5-1 and TRBJ2-3; D is possibly TRBD2 (7 bases). The length of the CDR3 is 15 residues. Germline CDR1 is SGHRS and CDR2 is YFSETQ. Trimming shortened V by 2 bases and J by 5 bases, and 15 bases separated the two germline ends. The CDR3 here is CASSLQGGGLDTQYF. The CDR3 DNA follows: TGCGCCAGCAGCTTACAGGGAGGGGGTCTAGATACGCAGTATTTT.

This clonotype was observed many times. This chain connects TRBV6-1 to TRBJ1-2; perhaps TRBD1 as D (6 bases). The CDR3 is made up of 14 amino acids. Germline assignment: CDR1 MNHNS and CDR2 SASEGT. The V gene lost 5 bases and the J gene lost 3 bases, with 13 bases spanning the gap. The CDR3 DNA follows: TGTGCCAGCAGTAACCCAGGACAGTACTATGGCTACACCTTC. It translates to CASSNPGQYYGYTF.

The rearrangement uses TRBV27 and TRBJ2-1, with D possibly being TRBD2 (7 bases). The CDR3 covers 15 residues. The ends were cut back, 2 bases at V and 9 bases at J, with 17 bases in the middle. Germline V gene sequence: CDR1 MNHEY, CDR2 SMNVEV (reference sequence). The DNA of the CDR3 is TGTGCCAGCAGTTTAAGGACCGGCGGGGGCGGTGAGCAGTTCTTC. Translated: CASSLRTGGGGEQFF.

This clonotype was observed a handful of times. This sequence joins TRBV10-3 and TRBJ2-3, with D perhaps matching TRBD2 (5 bases). From germline, CDR1 is ENHRY and CDR2 SYGVKD. CDR3 length equals 14 residues. V dropped 6 bases and J dropped 0 bases, with 10 bases sitting between them. In DNA form, the CDR3 reads TGTGCCATCAGCGCACGCGGGAGCACAGATACGCAGTATTTT. Its protein is CAISARGSTDTQYF.

As concerns this clonotype: Just one base apart from a much larger clone, this may be a read error. The rearrangement uses TRBV19 and TRBJ2-6; the D is unclear. The ends were cut back, 6 bases at V and 0 bases at J, with 3 bases in the middle. CDR1 and CDR2 from the germline V gene are LNHDA and SQIVND (reference sequence). CDR3 size: 13 residues. The CDR3 DNA sequence: TGTGCCAGTAGGGCCTCTGGGGCCAACGTCCTGACTTTC. Translated, it gives CASRASGANVLTF.

The table lists this clonotype with many counts. This chain joins TRBV4-1 and TRBJ2-7, with 7 bases identical to TRBD1. The length of the CDR3 is 15 residues. Trimming removed 1 base from V and 5 bases from J; junction bases left unmatched: 8. Germline V lookup: CDR1 MGHRA, CDR2 YSYEKL. The DNA of the CDR3 is TGCGCCAGCAGCCAAGGGCGCGGACAGGTTGACGAGCAGTACTTC. This codes for CASSQGRGQVDEQYF.

The chain uses TRBV30 and TRBJ1-4; D remains unclear. CDR1 and CDR2 (germline): GTSNPN, SVGIG (reference sequence). Deletions cut 0 bases from V and 2 bases from J, with 4 bases between. This CDR3 is built from 13 residues. The CDR3 DNA sequence: TGTGCCTGGAGTGTACATACTAATGAAAAACTGTTTTTT. The encoded protein is CAWSVHTNEKLFF.

The chain recombines TRBV19 with TRBJ1-5; D uncertain. Germline CDR1 LNHDA, CDR2 SQIVND (reference sequence). This CDR3 is built from 13 residues. The V end was cut by 3 bases, the J end by 6 bases, with 9 bases between. CDR3 protein: CASSIGVFQPQHF. CDR3 nucleotide sequence: TGTGCCAGTAGTATCGGGGTATTTCAGCCCCAGCATTTT.

In this sample, this clonotype turned up many times. The V call is TRBV28, the J call TRBJ2-1, with 14 bases identical to TRBD2. Germline V gene lookup returns CDR1 MDHEN and CDR2 SYDVKM. The V gene end was trimmed by 7 bases and the J gene end by 8 bases; junction bases not matched to a gene: 4. CDR3 length: 14 amino acids. The CDR3 loop reads CASTGTSGSYEQFF. For the CDR3, the DNA is TGTGCCAGCACCGGGACTAGCGGGAGTTATGAGCAGTTCTTC.

This chain connects TRBV7-9 to TRBJ1-1, with D unresolved. This CDR3 has 11 residues. Germline CDR1 SEHNR, CDR2 FQNEAQ (reference sequence). Trimming took off 2 bases at V and 8 bases at J, with 6 bases between the two ends. Here the CDR3 reads CASSLIEEAFF. DNA for the CDR3: TGTGCCAGCAGCTTAATAGAGGAAGCTTTCTTT.

The table lists this clonotype with a few counts. A read error may explain this, as a much larger clone is one base away. The rearrangement uses TRBV2 and TRBJ2-3; D not resolved. V was clipped by 7 bases and J by 4 bases, with 15 bases between them. The CDR3 totals 14 residues. The germline gives CDR1 SNHLY, CDR2 FYNNEI. The CDR3 sequence: CASKPGTSADTQYF. CDR3 nucleotide sequence: TGTGCCAGCAAGCCGGGCACCAGCGCAGATACGCAGTATTTT.

There are many counts of this clonotype. The chain employs TRBV11-2 and TRBJ1-2, with D unclear. Germline V gene lookup returns CDR1 SGHAT and CDR2 FQNNGV. V lost 2 bases and J lost 2, with 9 bases in between. The CDR3 is made up of 14 amino acids. In DNA, the CDR3 is TGTGCCAGCAGCTTATCCCCGACAAACTATGGCTACACCTTC. This gives the protein CASSLSPTNYGYTF.